What follows describes a single T cell receptor beta chain. Method: immunoSEQ multiplex PCR; TCRdb's copy keeps in-frame clones and lacks some. The sample gives approximately 79,000 clones, 90% of which show up once; around 3.3% is in the top ten. Germline V gene sequence: CDR1 KGHSH, CDR2 LQKENI. The CDR3 is 12 residues long. V lost 5 bases and J 9 bases, leaving 11 bases between the germline ends. The data were obtained in a study of identifying expanded T cells in peripheral blood. The source material was blood. The chain has TRBV18 and TRBJ2-1; the D gene could be TRBD1 or TRBD2 (5 bases each). The clonotype originates from a person aged 18-69 years in good health. In nucleotides, the CDR3 is TGTGCCAGCTCATCTACTAGGGGTGAGCAGTTCTTC. It codes for CASSSTRGEQFF.